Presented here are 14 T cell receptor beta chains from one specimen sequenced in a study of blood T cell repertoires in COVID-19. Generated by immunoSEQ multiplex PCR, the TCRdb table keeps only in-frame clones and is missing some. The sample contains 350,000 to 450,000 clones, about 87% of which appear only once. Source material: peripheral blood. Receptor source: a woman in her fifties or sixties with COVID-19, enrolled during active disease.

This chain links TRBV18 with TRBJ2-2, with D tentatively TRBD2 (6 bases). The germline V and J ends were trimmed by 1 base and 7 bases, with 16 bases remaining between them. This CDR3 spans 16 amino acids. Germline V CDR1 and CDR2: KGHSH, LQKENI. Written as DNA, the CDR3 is TGTGCCAGCTCACCACGGCTAGCGCTCGGTTTCGGGGAGCTGTTTTTT. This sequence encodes CASSPRLALGFGELFF.

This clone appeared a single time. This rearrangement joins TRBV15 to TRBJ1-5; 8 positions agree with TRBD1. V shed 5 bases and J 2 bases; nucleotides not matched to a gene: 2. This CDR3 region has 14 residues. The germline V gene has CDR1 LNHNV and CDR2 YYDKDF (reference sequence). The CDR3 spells CATSQDRGNQPQHF. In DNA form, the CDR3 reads TGTGCCACCAGCCAGGACAGGGGCAATCAGCCCCAGCATTTT.

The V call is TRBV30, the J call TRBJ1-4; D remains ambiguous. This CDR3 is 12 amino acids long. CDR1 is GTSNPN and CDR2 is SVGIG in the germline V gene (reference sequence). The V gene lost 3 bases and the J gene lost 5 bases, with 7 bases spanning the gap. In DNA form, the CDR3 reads TGTGCCTGGAGCTCGTTGAATGAAAAACTGTTTTTT. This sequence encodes CAWSSLNEKLFF.

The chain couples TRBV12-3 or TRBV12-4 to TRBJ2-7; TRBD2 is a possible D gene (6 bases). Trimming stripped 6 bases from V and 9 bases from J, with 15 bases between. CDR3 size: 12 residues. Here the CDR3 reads CASRGTVGPQYF. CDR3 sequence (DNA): TGTGCCAGCAGGGGGACTGTGGGCCCGCAGTACTTC.

The CDR3 nucleotides are TGTGCCAGCAGTGAATCCCAGGGGGCTCCCTACAATGAGCAGTTCTTC. Its translation: CASSESQGAPYNEQFF. The V gene is TRBV6-1, the J gene TRBJ2-1; 8 bases are a match to TRBD1. Germline V CDR1 and CDR2: MNHNS, SASEGT. The V segment lost 2 bases and the J segment 2 bases; nucleotides outside the gene matches: 5. The CDR3 consists of 16 residues.

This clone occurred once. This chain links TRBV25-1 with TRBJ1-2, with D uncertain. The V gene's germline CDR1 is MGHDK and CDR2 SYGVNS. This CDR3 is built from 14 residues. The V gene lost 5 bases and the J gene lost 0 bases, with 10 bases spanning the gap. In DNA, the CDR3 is TGTGCCAGCAGTCTTACCGGGACTAACTATGGCTACACCTTC. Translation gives CASSLTGTNYGYTF.

CDR3: CSVYGYNEQFF. In DNA form, the CDR3 reads TGCAGCGTTTACGGTTACAATGAGCAGTTCTTC. This chain connects TRBV29-1 to TRBJ2-1; unclear D gene. Germline V gives CDR1 SQVTM, CDR2 ANQGSEA. V was shortened by 5 bases and J by 4 bases, with 6 bases between the two germline ends. This CDR3 is built from 11 residues.

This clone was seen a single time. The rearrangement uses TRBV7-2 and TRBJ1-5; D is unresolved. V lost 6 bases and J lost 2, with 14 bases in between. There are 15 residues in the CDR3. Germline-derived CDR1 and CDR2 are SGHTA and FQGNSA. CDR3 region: CASSLGLIGNQPQHF. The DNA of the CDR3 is TGTGCCAGCAGTTTGGGCCTCATTGGCAATCAGCCCCAGCATTTT.

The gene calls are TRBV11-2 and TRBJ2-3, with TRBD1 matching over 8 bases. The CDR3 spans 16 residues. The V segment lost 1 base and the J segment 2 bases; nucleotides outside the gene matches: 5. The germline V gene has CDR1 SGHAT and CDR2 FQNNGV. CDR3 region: CASSLGLGQDTDTQYF. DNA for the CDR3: TGTGCCAGCAGCTTAGGGTTGGGACAGGACACAGATACGCAGTATTTT.

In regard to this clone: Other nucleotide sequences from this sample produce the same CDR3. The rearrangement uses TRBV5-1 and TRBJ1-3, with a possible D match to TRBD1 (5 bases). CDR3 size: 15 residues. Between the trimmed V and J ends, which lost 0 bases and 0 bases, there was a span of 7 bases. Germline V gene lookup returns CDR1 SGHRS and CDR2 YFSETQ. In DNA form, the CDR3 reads TGCGCCAGCAGCTTGGACAGGATCTCTGGAAACACCATATATTTT. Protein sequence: CASSLDRISGNTIYF.

The CDR3 DNA reads TGTGCCAGCAGTCCAGGGTACTATGGCTACACCTTC. Protein product: CASSPGYYGYTF. The V gene is TRBV12-3 or TRBV12-4, the J gene TRBJ1-2, with a tentative D call TRBD1 (5 bases). Trimming shortened V by 5 bases and J by 3 bases, and 7 bases separated the two germline ends. This CDR3 is 12 amino acids long.

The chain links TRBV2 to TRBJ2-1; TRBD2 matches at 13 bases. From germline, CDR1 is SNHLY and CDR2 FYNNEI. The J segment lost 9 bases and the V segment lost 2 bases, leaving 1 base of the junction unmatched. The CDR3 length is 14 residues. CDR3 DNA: TGTGCCAGCAGTGAACGACTAGCGGGGGGTGAGCAGTTCTTC. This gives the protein CASSERLAGGEQFF.

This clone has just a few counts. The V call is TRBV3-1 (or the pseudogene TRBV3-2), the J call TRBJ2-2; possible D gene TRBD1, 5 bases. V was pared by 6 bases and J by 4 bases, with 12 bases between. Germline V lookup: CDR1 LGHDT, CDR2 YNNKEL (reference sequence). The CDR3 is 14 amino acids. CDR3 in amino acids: CASSQGYFTGELFF. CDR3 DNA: TGTGCCAGCAGTCAGGGTTACTTCACCGGGGAGCTGTTTTTT.

CDR3 amino acids: CASSEGQGGPKNIQYF. In DNA form, the CDR3 reads TGCGCCAGCAGTGAGGGGCAGGGCGGTCCAAAAAACATTCAGTACTTC. The gene calls are TRBV10-1 and TRBJ2-4; possible D gene TRBD1, 5 bases. Germline CDR1 reads WNHNN; CDR2 reads SYGVQD (reference sequence). V was clipped by 2 bases and J by 4 bases, with 15 bases between them. The CDR3 has 16 amino acids.